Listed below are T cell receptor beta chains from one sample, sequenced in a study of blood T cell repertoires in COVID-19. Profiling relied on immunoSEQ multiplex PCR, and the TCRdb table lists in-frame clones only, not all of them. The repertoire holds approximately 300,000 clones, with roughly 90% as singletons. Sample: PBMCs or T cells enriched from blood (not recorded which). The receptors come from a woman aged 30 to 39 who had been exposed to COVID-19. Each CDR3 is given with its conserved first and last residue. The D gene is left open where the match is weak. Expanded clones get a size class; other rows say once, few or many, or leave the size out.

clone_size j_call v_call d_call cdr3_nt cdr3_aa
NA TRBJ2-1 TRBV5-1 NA TGCGCCAGCAGCCTCACAGGGTATCGTTCGAATGAGCAGTTCTTC CASSLTGYRSNEQFF
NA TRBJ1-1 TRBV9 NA TGTGCCAGCAGCGTAGAGCAGAACACTGAAGCTTTCTTT CASSVEQNTEAFF
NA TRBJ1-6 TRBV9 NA TGTGCCAGCAGCATCAGTGGAGACCCCTATAATTCACCCCTCCACTTT CASSISGDPYNSPLHF
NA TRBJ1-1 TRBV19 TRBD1 TGTGCCAGTAGTCCCCCCCTTACAGGGGGCGTTGAAGCTTTCTTT CASSPPLTGGVEAFF
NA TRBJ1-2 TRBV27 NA TGTGCCAGCAGTTTTTGGCGCGGGAATTCGGGTTCGCACTATGGCTACACCTTC CASSFWRGNSGSHYGYTF
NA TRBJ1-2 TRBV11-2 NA TGTGCCAGCAGCTTAGACAGGGTGGGCTATGGCTACACCTTC CASSLDRVGYGYTF
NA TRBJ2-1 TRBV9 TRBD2 TGTGCCAGCAGCGCTATTAGCGGGCAGGAGCAGTTCTTC CASSAISGQEQFF
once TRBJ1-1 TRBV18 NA TGTGCCAGCTCGCAACAGGGAAAGACTGAAGCTTTCTTT CASSQQGKTEAFF
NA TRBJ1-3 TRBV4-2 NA TGTGCCAGCAGCCACCTAACAGGTACAACTGGAAACACCATATATTTT CASSHLTGTTGNTIYF
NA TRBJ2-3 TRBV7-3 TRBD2 TGTGCCAGCAGCTTGGGACTAGGGGGTTTCACAGATACGCAGTATTTT CASSLGLGGFTDTQYF
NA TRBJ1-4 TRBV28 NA TGTGCCAGCAGTCCAACAGGTGGTAATGAAAAACTGTTTTTT CASSPTGGNEKLFF
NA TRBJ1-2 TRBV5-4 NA TGTGCCAGCAGAAAAAACAGGGCCGAAAATGGCTACACCTTC CASRKNRAENGYTF
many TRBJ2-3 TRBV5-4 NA TGTGCCAGCAGCAGGGTAGGGGCGTCCTATTTCGATACGCAGTATTTT CASSRVGASYFDTQYF
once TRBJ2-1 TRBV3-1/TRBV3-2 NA TGTGCCAGCAGCCAAGATGCTACCTCCTACAATGAGCAGTTCTTC CASSQDATSYNEQFF
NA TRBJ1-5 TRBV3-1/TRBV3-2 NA TGTGCCAGCAGCCATTCAGGGGTCCAGCCCCAGCATTTT CASSHSGVQPQHF
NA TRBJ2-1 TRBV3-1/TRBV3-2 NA TGTGCCAGCAGCCAAGGAGGTGAGCAGTTCTTC CASSQGGEQFF
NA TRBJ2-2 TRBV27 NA TGTGCCAGCAGTCGTCAGGGGTGGGAGCTGTTTTTT CASSRQGWELFF
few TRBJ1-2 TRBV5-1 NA TGCGCCAGCAGCTCACCGGGGGGCTATGGCTACACCTTC CASSSPGGYGYTF
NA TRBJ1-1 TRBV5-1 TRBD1 TGCGCCAGCAGCTTGGAGGGCAGGGGGAAGAGCACTGAAGCTTTCTTT CASSLEGRGKSTEAFF
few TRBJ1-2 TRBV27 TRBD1 TGTGCCAGCAGTATAACAGGGGGTAGCTCAAACTATGGCTACACCTTC CASSITGGSSNYGYTF
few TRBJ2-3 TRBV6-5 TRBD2 TGTGCCGGCTCCGGCGGGGGGGCCTCAGATACGCAGTATTTT CAGSGGGASDTQYF
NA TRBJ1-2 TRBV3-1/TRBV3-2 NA TGTGCCAGCAGCCCGTCAAACAGGGTTTATGGCTACACCTTC CASSPSNRVYGYTF
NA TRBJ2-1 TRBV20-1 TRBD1 TGCAGTGCTACACAGGGGGGTGAGCAGTTCTTC CSATQGGEQFF
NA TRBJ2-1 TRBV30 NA TGTGCCTGGAGTCCCGGGTTCAGCTCCTACAATGAGCAGTTCTTC CAWSPGFSSYNEQFF
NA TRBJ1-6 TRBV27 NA TGTGCCAGCAGTTGGCAGGGAAGTGGGTCACCCCTCCACTTT CASSWQGSGSPLHF
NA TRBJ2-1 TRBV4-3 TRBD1 TGCGCCAGCAGCCATCGCCGGGACAGGGGATACAATGAGCAGTTCTTC CASSHRRDRGYNEQFF
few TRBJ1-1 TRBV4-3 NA TGCGCCAGCAGCCAAGCTTCAAGGGGGATCACTGAAGCTTTCTTT CASSQASRGITEAFF
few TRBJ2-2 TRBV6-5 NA TGTGCCAGCAGTTATGCGGGGATAACCACCGGGGAGCTGTTTTTT CASSYAGITTGELFF
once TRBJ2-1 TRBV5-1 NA TGCGCCAGCAGCTTGGGACAAAGTCGATTCTTC CASSLGQSRFF
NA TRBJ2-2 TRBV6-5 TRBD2 TGTGCCAGCAGTTACTCGTCTAGCGGGATCGGGGAGCTGTTTTTT CASSYSSSGIGELFF
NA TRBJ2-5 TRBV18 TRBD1 TGTGCCAGCTCACCCGGGACAGGGTTTTTGCGAGAGACCCAGTACTTC CASSPGTGFLRETQYF
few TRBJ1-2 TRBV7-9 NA TGTGCCAGCAGCGCCTTCGACCGGGGGGACTATGGCTACACCTTC CASSAFDRGDYGYTF
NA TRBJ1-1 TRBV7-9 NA TGTGCCAGCAGCCGGAGACAGCCCCCCGGTACGAACACTGAAGCTTTCTTT CASSRRQPPGTNTEAFF
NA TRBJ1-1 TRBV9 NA TGTGCCAGCAGCGCCTCCCTGAACACTGAAGCTTTCTTT CASSASLNTEAFF
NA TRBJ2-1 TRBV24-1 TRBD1 TGTGCCACCCGTCCCGGGGGACAGGGATACAATGAGCAGTTCTTC CATRPGGQGYNEQFF
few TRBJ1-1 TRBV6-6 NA TGTGCCAGCAGTTACTCCGCAGGTTATATGAACACTGAAGCTTTCTTT CASSYSAGYMNTEAFF
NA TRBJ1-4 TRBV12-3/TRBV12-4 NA TGTGCCAGCAGTGGGAGGACCAATGAAAAACTGTTTTTT CASSGRTNEKLFF
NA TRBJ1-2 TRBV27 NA TGTGCCAGCAGTTTATGGCGGGAAACCTATGGCTACACCTTC CASSLWRETYGYTF
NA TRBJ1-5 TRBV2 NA TGTGCCAGCAGGGCAGGGGACGTTTTGCAGCCCCAGCATTTT CASRAGDVLQPQHF
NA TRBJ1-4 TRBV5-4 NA TGTGCCAGCTCTCCCGGGAGCCCTAATGAAAAACTGTTTTTT CASSPGSPNEKLFF
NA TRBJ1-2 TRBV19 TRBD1 TGTGCCAGTAGTATAGGGGACAGGGGAACGTGGGGCTACACCTTC CASSIGDRGTWGYTF
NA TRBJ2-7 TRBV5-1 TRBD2 TGCGCCAGCAGCTACTCACTAGCGGGGGCGAACCTTTACGAGCAGTACTTC CASSYSLAGANLYEQYF
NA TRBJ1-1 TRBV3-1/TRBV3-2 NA TGTGCCAGCAGCCAAGATCTTAGGAACACTGAAGCTTTCTTT CASSQDLRNTEAFF
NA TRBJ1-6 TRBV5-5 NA TGTGCCAGCAGCTTGGGTGACAGCGAGTACCTCCACTTT CASSLGDSEYLHF
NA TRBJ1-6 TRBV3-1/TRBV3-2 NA TGTGCCAGCAGCGCCGGTAGTTCACCCCTCCACTTT CASSAGSSPLHF
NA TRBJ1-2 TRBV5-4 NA TGTGCCAGCAGCTCAGGGTTAGGAAATGGCTACACCTTC CASSSGLGNGYTF
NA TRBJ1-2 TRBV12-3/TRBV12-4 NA TGTGCCAGCGGAGGCTCTAACTATGGCTACACCTTC CASGGSNYGYTF
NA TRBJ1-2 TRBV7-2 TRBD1 TGTGCCAGCAGCTTAAAAGGACAGGGTGGCTATGGCTACACCTTC CASSLKGQGGYGYTF
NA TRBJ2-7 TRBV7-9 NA TGTGGGGCGGGGCCCTCTTTCTCCTACGAGCAGTACTTC CGAGPSFSYEQYF
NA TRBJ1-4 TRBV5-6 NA TGTGCCAGCAGCAGCTGGACAGCTGCAACTAATGAAAAACTGTTTTTT CASSSWTAATNEKLFF
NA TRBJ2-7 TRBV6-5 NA TGTGCCAGCAGTTATAGATACGAGCAGTACTTC CASSYRYEQYF
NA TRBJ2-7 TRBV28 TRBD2 TGTGCCAGCAGTTTCAGCGGGGGCCTTTACGAGCAGTACTTC CASSFSGGLYEQYF
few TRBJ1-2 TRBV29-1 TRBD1 TGCAGCGTAATACAGGGGGCGGTTTATGGCTACACCTTC CSVIQGAVYGYTF
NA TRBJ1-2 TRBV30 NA TGTGCCTGGAGCCATTTGGGCAGGGGATATGGCTACACCTTC CAWSHLGRGYGYTF
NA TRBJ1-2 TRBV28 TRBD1 TGTGCCAGCAGTTCCCAGGGGGCAGGTGGCTACACCTTC CASSSQGAGGYTF
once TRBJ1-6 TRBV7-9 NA TGTGCCAGCAGCCCTACGAATTCACCCCTCCACTTT CASSPTNSPLHF
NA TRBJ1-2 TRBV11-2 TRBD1 TGTGCCAGCAGCTACCCATCCGGGACAGGGTGGAGAGCTAACTATGGCTACACCTTC CASSYPSGTGWRANYGYTF
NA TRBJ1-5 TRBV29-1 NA TGCAGCGTTGCTGGAGGGAAATTCGGTCAGCCCCAGCATTTT CSVAGGKFGQPQHF
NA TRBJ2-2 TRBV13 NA TGTGCCAGCAGCTTAGTGGACAGCCCTAGGGTTGCCGGGGAGCTGTTTTTT CASSLVDSPRVAGELFF